These 11 T cell receptor beta chains were sequenced from one sample in a study of Tregs in tolerant kidney transplant recipients (dated by TCRdb to between 2019 and 2020). Library prep was done by the immunoSEQ multiplex PCR assay. Here the immuneACCESS table is served through TCRdb, limited to in-frame sequences with V and J called. Missing clones are a known gap in these copies; in checked studies unresolved V genes cover under half, and the rest lacks a known reason. For this sample there are tens of thousands of clones; about 90% appear just once. Clones ranked in the top ten supply 0.7% of the sample. Sequencing was performed on Tregs from blood. The receptors were gathered from a human donor in good health.

The chain has TRBV7-8 and TRBJ2-5, with 8 bases lining up with TRBD2. CDR1 SGHVS and CDR2 FQNEAQ come from the germline V gene. The CDR3 is made up of 15 amino acids. The trim removed 0 bases at V and 4 bases at J, leaving 4 bases unmatched. The CDR3 DNA reads as TGTGCCAGCAGCTTAGCCCTAGCGGGTCTAGAGACCCAGTACTTC. Translating gives CASSLALAGLETQYF. The full variable domain, rest sourced from reference TRBV7-8 and TRBJ2-5, is GAGVSQSPRYKVAKRGQDVALRCDPISGHVSLFWYQQALGQGPEFLTYFQNEAQLDKSGLPSDRFFAERPEGSVSTLKIQRTQQEDSAVYLCASSLALAGLETQYFGPGTRLLVL.

CDR3 sequence: CASSLQTGMNTEAFF. CDR3 nucleotide sequence: TGCGCCAGCAGCCTTCAGACAGGCATGAACACTGAAGCTTTCTTT. The chain uses TRBV5-1 and TRBJ1-1; maybe TRBD1 (6 bases). Germline CDR1 is SGHRS and CDR2 is YFSETQ. V lost 4 bases, J lost 0 bases, and 13 bases lay in between. The CDR3 runs to 15 residues.

This chain uses TRBV21-1 with TRBJ2-2; the table's D call TRBD1 went unverified against the DNA. TRBV21-1 is a pseudogene. The CDR3 sequence is 16 residues long. The CDR3 loop reads CASSKSGTDNTGELFF. The DNA of the CDR3 is TGTGCCAGCAGCAAATCAGGGACAGATAACACCGGGGAGCTGTTTTTT.

The rearrangement links TRBV28 to TRBJ2-1; D is undetermined. Germline values: CDR1 MDHEN, CDR2 SYDVKM. V lost 10 bases to trimming and J lost 5 bases, with 18 bases between them. The CDR3 totals 14 residues. Here the CDR3 reads CATLAPSSHNEQFF. DNA of the CDR3: TGTGCCACCTTAGCACCGAGTTCCCACAATGAGCAGTTCTTC.

The gene calls are TRBV11-3 and TRBJ1-2, with D perhaps matching TRBD1 (6 bases). The germline gives CDR1 SGHNT, CDR2 YENEEA. Trimming took 1 base from V and 4 from J, leaving 7 bases between them. The CDR3 is made up of 13 amino acids. The DNA for the CDR3 is TGTGCCAGCAGCTTAGGAGGGGGCTATGGCTACACCTTC. Its translation is CASSLGGGYGYTF.

The genes are TRBV4-1 and TRBJ2-6; a possible D gene is TRBD1 (5 bases). This CDR3 has 15 residues. V was shortened by 4 bases and J by 0 bases, with 7 bases between the two germline ends. CDR1 MGHRA and CDR2 YSYEKL come from the germline V gene. The CDR3 DNA reads as TGCGCCAGCAGCCGTCAGGGCTCTGGGGCCAACGTCCTGACTTTC. Protein sequence: CASSRQGSGANVLTF.

The CDR3 is CASSPSGGGRANEKLFF. The CDR3 region has the DNA TGTGCCAGCAGCCCCAGTGGGGGGGGACGGGCTAATGAAAAACTGTTTTTT. The chain uses TRBV5-5 and TRBJ1-4; a weak D match, TRBD1 (5 bases). CDR1 SGHKS and CDR2 YYEKEE come from the germline V gene (reference sequence). The CDR3 consists of 17 residues. V was clipped by 4 bases and J by 3 bases, with 19 bases between them.

The chain employs TRBV6-6 and TRBJ1-5; D gene unclear. V was pared by 2 bases and J by 2 bases, with 13 bases between. The CDR3 has 16 residues. CDR1 is MNHNY, CDR2 SVGAGI, per germline (reference sequence). Here the CDR3 reads CASSYPTVIGNQPQHF. For the CDR3, the DNA is TGTGCCAGCAGTTACCCGACCGTGATCGGCAATCAGCCCCAGCATTTT.

The rearrangement joins TRBV5-1 to TRBJ1-5; 10 bases line up with TRBD1. Per germline, CDR1 SGHRS and CDR2 YFSETQ. V dropped 4 bases and J dropped 7; count of bases not matched to a gene: 8. This CDR3 has 15 residues. The CDR3 is CASSETGGAPQPQHF. CDR3 bases: TGCGCCAGCAGCGAGACAGGGGGCGCTCCCCAGCCCCAGCATTTT.

V usage is TRBV12-5 and J usage is TRBJ1-2, with TRBD1 matching 8 bases. This CDR3 is 14 amino acids long. The V and J ends lost 5 bases and 5 bases, in that order; junction bases with no gene match: 7. Per germline, CDR1 LGHNT and CDR2 FRNRAP. Here the CDR3 reads CASGRQQGGYGYTF. The CDR3, as DNA: TGTGCTAGTGGTCGCCAACAGGGGGGGTATGGCTACACCTTC.

This chain joins TRBV7-9 and TRBJ1-1, with D unclear. This CDR3 is built from 14 residues. Germline CDR1 is SEHNR and CDR2 is FQNEAQ (reference sequence). Trimming took 1 base from V and 1 from J, leaving 7 bases between them. CDR3 coding DNA: TGTGCCAGCAGCTTAGAATACAAGAACACTGAAGCTTTCTTT. Protein product: CASSLEYKNTEAFF. The variable domain in full, completed from reference TRBV7-9 and TRBJ1-1, reads DTGVSQNPRHKITKRGQNVTFRCDPISEHNRLYWYRQTLGQGPEFLTYFQNEAQLEKSRLLSDRFSAERPKGSFSTLEIQRTEQGDSAMYLCASSLEYKNTEAFFGQGTRLTVV.